This T cell receptor beta chain appears in the sequencing data of a study of identical twins. Ten or more counts support this clonotype. Its antigen remains unidentified. This CDR3 region has 14 residues. Germline CDR1 and CDR2: SGHAT and FQNNGV. The germline V and J ends were trimmed by 5 bases and 3 bases, with 14 bases remaining between them. Broader study findings: Within monozygotic twins, out-of-frame TCR alpha sharing was underestimated by the models.

Template switching supplied a universal primer site; unique molecular identifiers were carried on the cDNA. TCRdb passed the 5' RACE reads through MiXCR, listing each CDR3 protein once. The sample has approximately 600,000 distinct CDR3 sequences, just over 7% seen once; the top ten hold around 1.6%. These sequences were also reported in another study, on yellow fever vaccine responses in identical twins.

The V call is TRBV11-2, the J call TRBJ2-7; possibly TRBD1 for D (5 bases). The TCR was taken from a woman younger than 30 in good health. Specimen: PBMCs. CDR3 DNA: TGTGCCAGCAGCCTGACAGTTACCAGCTACGAGCAGTACTTC. Residues: CASSLTVTSYEQYF.